Listed below are T cell receptor beta chains from one sample, sequenced in a study of T cells in localized non-small cell lung cancer. TCRdb keeps only in-frame clones here, not all; method: immunoSEQ multiplex PCR. Of 30,000 to 35,000 clones listed, roughly 90% are singletons. The sequencing used peripheral blood mononuclear cells, collected before any cancer treatment. These receptor sequences come from a female donor older than 55 with stage II lung adenocarcinoma. CDR3s include the opening cysteine and the closing phenylalanine or tryptophan. The order of the fields is V gene, D gene, clone size, J gene, CDR3 protein, CDR3 DNA. The D gene is left open where the match is weak. Rows give clone size only sometimes, using once, few, many, or a class for an expanded clone.

>TRBV30|TRBD2|once|TRBJ2-2
CAWRQGGDTGELFF
TGTGCCTGGAGGCAGGGAGGGGACACCGGGGAGCTGTTTTTT
>TRBV28|-|-|TRBJ2-7
CASSPGPRAYEQYF
TGTGCCAGCAGTCCCGGACCCAGGGCCTACGAGCAGTACTTC
>TRBV11-3|-|-|TRBJ2-7
CASSPTGPTYEQYF
TGTGCCAGCAGCCCGACAGGACCTACCTACGAGCAGTACTTC
>TRBV7-6|-|-|TRBJ2-1
CASSFGPRSSRVDSNEQFF
TGTGCCAGCAGCTTTGGCCCGAGGAGTTCCCGAGTCGACAGCAATGAGCAGTTCTTC
>TRBV5-4|TRBD2|-|TRBJ2-3
CASGPGGLNPDTQYF
TGTGCCAGCGGCCCGGGGGGACTAAACCCAGATACGCAGTATTTT
>TRBV5-5|TRBD2|-|TRBJ2-1
CASRQPSGAAQFF
TGTGCCAGCAGACAACCTAGCGGGGCCGCGCAGTTCTTC
>TRBV6-6|TRBD1|-|TRBJ1-5
CASSTTGGYQPQHF
TGTGCCAGCAGTACCACAGGGGGGTATCAGCCCCAGCATTTT
>TRBV7-2|-|-|TRBJ1-5
CASSLDHRAQPQHF
TGTGCCAGCAGCTTAGATCACAGGGCTCAGCCCCAGCATTTT
>TRBV2|-|-|TRBJ2-5
CASRQGLETQYF
TGTGCCAGCAGACAGGGCTTGGAGACCCAGTACTTC
>TRBV6-5|-|-|TRBJ1-2
CASSPRLGDHGYTF
TGTGCCAGCAGTCCCCGGTTGGGGGATCATGGCTACACCTTC
>TRBV5-1|-|-|TRBJ2-7
CASSLVPDQSYEQYF
TGCGCCAGCAGCTTGGTCCCGGACCAATCCTACGAGCAGTACTTC
>TRBV29-1|-|-|TRBJ2-3
CSVEYTDTQYF
TGCAGCGTTGAGTACACAGATACGCAGTATTTT
>TRBV19|-|-|TRBJ2-5
CASSIDLQSFQETQYF
TGTGCCAGTAGTATAGATCTACAGAGCTTCCAAGAGACCCAGTACTTC
>TRBV29-1|-|-|TRBJ2-1
CSVAGTRGNEQFF
TGCAGCGTTGCGGGGACCCGGGGCAATGAGCAGTTCTTC
>TRBV5-6|-|-|TRBJ2-2
CASSFQRNTGELFF
TGTGCCAGCAGCTTTCAGAGGAACACCGGGGAGCTGTTTTTT
>TRBV15|-|-|TRBJ1-2
CATSRDVQVGGYTF
TGTGCCACCAGCAGAGATGTGCAGGTTGGTGGCTACACCTTC
>TRBV30|-|-|TRBJ1-2
CAWSVGGTGGYTF
TGTGCCTGGAGTGTAGGAGGGACGGGCGGCTACACCTTC
>TRBV28|-|once|TRBJ1-2
CASSFNSYGYTF
TGTGCCAGCAGTTTCAACAGTTATGGCTACACCTTC
>TRBV19|-|-|TRBJ2-5
CASSTQAQETQYF
TGTGCCAGTAGTACCCAGGCCCAAGAGACCCAGTACTTC
>TRBV7-2|TRBD1|-|TRBJ2-7
CASSLTQGVRYEQYF
TGTGCCAGCAGCTTGACTCAGGGGGTCCGATACGAGCAGTACTTC
>TRBV7-2|-|-|TRBJ2-3
CASSPRRAWGTDTQYF
TGTGCCAGCAGCCCCCGGCGGGCCTGGGGCACAGATACGCAGTATTTT
>TRBV6-1|TRBD2|-|TRBJ2-7
CASSESGTLAGEQYF
TGTGCCAGCAGTGAGTCCGGGACTCTAGCGGGAGAGCAGTACTTC
>TRBV5-1|-|once|TRBJ1-1
CASSSGQPNTEAFF
TGCGCCAGCAGCTCTGGACAGCCCAACACTGAAGCTTTCTTT
>TRBV28|-|once|TRBJ2-7
CASNLRGTYEQYF
TGTGCCAGCAATTTGAGGGGAACCTACGAGCAGTACTTC
>TRBV28|TRBD1|-|TRBJ1-2
CASSLVQGAYGYTF
TGTGCCAGCAGTTTAGTGCAGGGGGCCTATGGCTACACCTTC
>TRBV7-8|TRBD1|once|TRBJ2-7
CASSLAQDRGDEQYF
TGTGCCAGCAGCTTAGCGCAGGACAGGGGGGACGAGCAGTACTTC
>TRBV5-4|-|-|TRBJ2-3
CASSLKGGVQDTQYF
TGTGCCAGCAGCTTGAAGGGCGGGGTTCAAGATACGCAGTATTTT
>TRBV4-1|-|-|TRBJ2-2
CASSGSPSFTGELFF
TGCGCCAGCAGCGGATCCCCTAGCTTCACCGGGGAGCTGTTTTTT
>TRBV5-1|-|-|TRBJ2-7
CASSLAQGNLYEQYF
TGCGCCAGCAGCTTGGCTCAGGGAAATCTATACGAGCAGTACTTC
>TRBV28|TRBD2|-|TRBJ2-5
CASSPLTGTSGVQETQYF
TGTGCCAGCAGTCCCCTGACCGGGACTAGCGGGGTTCAAGAGACCCAGTACTTC
>TRBV7-2|-|-|TRBJ2-2
CASSHSSYTGELFF
TGTGCCAGCAGCCACTCCTCGTACACCGGGGAGCTGTTTTTT
>TRBV28|-|-|TRBJ1-1
CASSLFGTPNTEAFF
TGTGCCAGCAGTTTATTCGGGACCCCGAACACTGAAGCTTTCTTT
>TRBV5-1|-|-|TRBJ1-1
CASSAEGQNTEAFF
TGCGCCAGCAGCGCCGAAGGCCAGAACACTGAAGCTTTCTTT
>TRBV7-2|-|-|TRBJ2-7
CASSRDKTYEQYF
TGTGCCAGCAGCCGGGACAAGACCTACGAGCAGTACTTC
>TRBV6-5|TRBD2|once|TRBJ2-1
CASRGTSGSAEQFF
TGTGCCAGCAGGGGGACTAGCGGGAGTGCTGAGCAGTTCTTC
>TRBV6-5|-|-|TRBJ2-6
CASSPSQGANVLTF
TGTGCCAGCAGCCCTTCGCAGGGGGCCAACGTCCTGACTTTC
>TRBV7-2|-|-|TRBJ2-2
CASRPLAQSGELFF
TGTGCCAGCAGACCACTGGCCCAGAGCGGGGAGCTGTTTTTT
>TRBV5-8|TRBD1|-|TRBJ1-5
CASMLGTGSQPQHF
TGTGCCAGCATGCTTGGGACAGGGAGTCAGCCCCAGCATTTT
>TRBV4-3|-|-|TRBJ1-1
CASSQDLTRVLNTEAFF
TGCGCCAGCAGCCAAGACCTAACCAGGGTTTTGAACACTGAAGCTTTCTTT
>TRBV21-1|-|-|TRBJ1-1
CASSSDMSRAEAFF
TGTGCCAGCAGCAGCGACATGTCAAGAGCTGAAGCTTTCTTT
>TRBV7-3|TRBD1|-|TRBJ2-5
CASSPGQGLETQYF
TGTGCCAGCAGCCCGGGACAGGGATTGGAGACCCAGTACTTC
>TRBV2|-|-|TRBJ2-6
CASGPVDSGANVLTF
TGTGCCAGCGGCCCCGTGGATTCTGGGGCCAACGTCCTGACTTTC
>TRBV27|-|-|TRBJ2-7
CASSFQGTYEQYF
TGTGCCAGCAGTTTCCAAGGGACCTACGAGCAGTACTTC
>TRBV5-4|-|once|TRBJ1-1
CASSYRQDQAFF
TGTGCCAGCAGCTACCGACAGGATCAAGCTTTCTTT
>TRBV6-4|-|-|TRBJ2-6
CASSDNSGANVLTF
TGTGCCAGCAGTGACAACTCTGGGGCCAACGTCCTGACTTTC
>TRBV9|-|-|TRBJ2-5
CASSREETQYF
TGTGCCAGCAGCCGAGAAGAGACCCAGTACTTC
>TRBV7-9|-|-|TRBJ1-1
CASVTGLNTEAFF
TGTGCCAGCGTAACCGGGCTGAACACTGAAGCTTTCTTT
>TRBV2|-|-|TRBJ1-1
CASRRTVNTEAFF
TGTGCCAGCAGGAGGACAGTGAACACTGAAGCTTTCTTT
>TRBV7-2|-|-|TRBJ1-1
CASSLVGGQEAFF
TGTGCCAGCAGCCTTGTCGGGGGGCAGGAAGCTTTCTTT
>TRBV11-2|-|-|TRBJ2-6
CASSLRGANVLTF
TGTGCCAGCAGCCTACGGGGGGCCAACGTCCTGACTTTC